The 27 T cell receptor beta chains below all came from one sample that was sequenced in a study of T cells in women clearing cervical HPV infection. This table comes from immunoSEQ multiplex PCR, and its TCRdb copy is limited to in-frame clones, with some not included. This sample's table reports about 21,000 clones. Sequenced input: blood buffy coat. Receptors originate from a woman aged 18 to 75 with a cervical HPV16 infection that either progressed to CIN3+ or cleared (not recorded which).

As regards this clone: Coverage ceases 3 residues before the CDR3 finishes, and the germline J gene fills in the end. The chain has TRBV2 and TRBJ2-4; D may be TRBD2 (5 bases). CDR1 and CDR2 from the germline V gene are SNHLY and FYNNEI. The CDR3 runs 13 residues. Trimming shortened V by 5 bases and J by 8 bases, and 13 bases separated the two germline ends. Partial CDR3 DNA: TGTGCCAGCAGTATCGGGGTTAAAGACATT. This sequence encodes CASSIGVKDI. The complete CDR3 reads CASSIGVKDIQYF.

The CDR3 sequence is CASSLDRLNEQFF. The covered CDR3 bases are TGTGCCAGTAGTCTGGACAGGCTCAATGAG. The chain joins TRBV19 to TRBJ2-1, with 7 bases that match TRBD1. The read terminates 3 residues ahead of where the CDR3 ends, so the germline J gene completes it. Germline V gene lookup returns CDR1 LNHDA and CDR2 SQIVND (reference sequence). The CDR3 sequence is 13 residues long. V trimming: 5 bases; J trimming: 6 bases; junction bases outside the gene matches: 4. Full variable domain (rest looked up from reference TRBV19 and TRBJ2-1): DGGITQSPKYLFRKEGQNVTLSCEQNLNHDAMYWYRQDPGQGLRLIYYSQIVNDFQKGDIAEGYSVSREKKESFPLTVTSAQKNPTAFYLCASSLDRLNEQFFGPGTRLTVL.

Comment on this clone: Coverage ceases 3 residues before the CDR3 finishes, and the germline J gene fills in the end. V and J are TRBV12-3 or TRBV12-4 and TRBJ2-5; the match to TRBD1 covers 9 bases. This CDR3 region has 13 residues. Germline trimming cut 6 bases from V and 5 bases from J; bases unmatched to any gene: 4. The CDR3 sequence: CASSWTGAETQYF. CDR3 DNA, as far as it was read: TGTGCCAGCAGCTGGACAGGGGCGGAGACC.

This clone is deemed medium-sized by its frequency. The read comes to an end 3 residues before the CDR3 does, leaving the germline J gene to fill in the end. The chain recombines TRBV5-1 with TRBJ2-4; 14 bases agree with TRBD2. J lost 5 bases, V lost 0 bases, and 7 bases had no gene match. The CDR3 contains 18 residues. Germline V CDR1 and CDR2: SGHRS, YFSETQ. The CDR3 DNA, read in part, is TGCGCCAGCAGCTTGGGGGGACTAGCGGGAGCAAGGGAAAACATT. Translated: CASSLGGLAGARENI. The complete CDR3 protein is CASSLGGLAGARENIQYF.

Details on this clone: Sequencing ends 3 residues short of the CDR3 end; the germline J gene provides the rest. J is TRBJ2-4 and V is TRBV14; 7 nucleotides agree with TRBD1. Germline V gene lookup returns CDR1 SGHDN and CDR2 FVKESK. This CDR3 spans 16 amino acids. The V gene end was trimmed by 6 bases and the J gene end by 2 bases; junction bases not matched to a gene: 10. Partial CDR3 DNA: TGTGCCAGCAGTCTTCGTACAGGGGCCTCCAAAAACATT. Translating it yields CASSLRTGASKNI. The entire CDR3 protein reads CASSLRTGASKNIQYF.

The part of the CDR3 DNA that was read is TGCAGCGTTGAGGGACTAGCGGGAGGTTTTGGGACCCGGAGCTCCTACAATGAG. Translating gives CSVEGLAGGFGTRSSYNE. The entire CDR3 protein reads CSVEGLAGGFGTRSSYNEQFF. This chain links TRBV29-1 with TRBJ2-1, with 15 bases that match TRBD2. The read halts 3 residues ahead of the CDR3 end, with the missing end drawn from the germline J gene. Germline trimming cut 3 bases from V and 0 bases from J; bases unmatched to any gene: 15. CDR1 is SQVTM and CDR2 is ANQGSEA in the germline V gene. There are 21 residues in the CDR3.

With regard to this clone: Read sequence stops 3 residues before the CDR3 end, and the germline J gene provides the missing end. This chain links TRBV23-1 with TRBJ2-1, with 9 nucleotides matching TRBD1. TRBV23-1 is an ORF; its function is uncertain. CDR3 length: 14 residues. Trimming cost V 7 bases and J 6 bases; bases outside gene matches: 7. The DNA read from the CDR3 is TGCGCCAGCATTACGGGACAGGGACCCAATGAG. Translating gives CASITGQGPNE. The whole CDR3 protein is CASITGQGPNEQFF.

In regard to this clone: Read data end 3 residues before the CDR3 end; the end is taken from the germline J gene. The chain couples TRBV28 to TRBJ2-7, with 8 positions matching TRBD1. The CDR3 covers 13 residues. Germline V lookup: CDR1 MDHEN, CDR2 SYDVKM. The trim removed 6 bases at V and 4 bases at J, leaving 5 bases unmatched. CDR3 protein: CASSVTGAYEQYF. CDR3 bases read: TGTGCCAGCAGCGTGACAGGGGCTTACGAG. Filled out from reference TRBV28 and TRBJ2-7, the complete variable domain reads DVKVTQSSRYLVKRTGEKVFLECVQDMDHENMFWYRQDPGLGLRLIYFSYDVKMKEKGDIPEGYSVSREKKERFSLILESASTNQTSMYLCASSVTGAYEQYFGPGTRLTVT.

As regards this clone: The sequenced fragment ends 3 residues before the CDR3 boundary, so the rest is inferred from the germline J gene. V and J are TRBV5-1 and TRBJ2-7; D perhaps matches TRBD1 (6 bases). The germline CDR1 and CDR2 sequences are SGHRS and YFSETQ. The V end lost 2 bases, the J end lost 4 bases, and 10 bases lay between the germline ends. The CDR3 loop spans 13 amino acids. This chain's CDR3 is CASSLQGSYEQYF. CDR3 DNA, as far as it was read: TGCGCCAGCAGCTTACAGGGTAGTTACGAG.

Comment on this clone: The missing CDR3 end, 3 residues past where the read stops, is filled in from the germline J gene. This sequence joins TRBV30 and TRBJ1-5, with D perhaps matching TRBD1 (5 bases). The ends were cut back, 0 bases at V and 1 base at J, with 10 bases in the middle. The germline gives CDR1 GTSNPN, CDR2 SVGIG (reference sequence). There are 15 residues in the CDR3. The CDR3 here is CAWSVAGPSNQPQHF. The CDR3 bases that were read are TGTGCCTGGAGTGTAGCGGGGCCCAGCAATCAGCCC.

Regarding this clone: The read is 3 residues too short to cover the CDR3 end, so that end is filled in from the germline J gene. The chain couples TRBV18 to TRBJ1-5, with 8 bases matching TRBD1. CDR1 KGHSH and CDR2 LQKENI come from the germline V gene. CDR3 length: 13 amino acids. With V trimmed by 6 bases and J by 3 bases, 1 base remained unmatched. The chain's CDR3 is CASSDRANQPQHF. The part of the CDR3 DNA that was read is TGTGCCAGCTCGGACAGGGCCAATCAGCCC.

Comment on this clone: The observed sequence ends 3 residues before the CDR3 terminus, with the missing tail filled in from the germline J gene. The V call is TRBV12-3 or TRBV12-4, the J call TRBJ2-5; the D call may be TRBD1 or TRBD2 (5 bases each). V was cut by 3 bases and J by 5 bases, with 7 bases left in between. The CDR3 covers 12 residues. The CDR3 loop reads CASSFEGETQYF. CDR3 DNA, as far as it was read: TGTGCCAGCAGTTTCGAGGGGGAGACC.

On this clone: The read terminates 3 residues before the CDR3 end, so the remaining end is supplied by the germline J gene. This chain links TRBV19 with TRBJ2-7; 9 nucleotides match TRBD1. Germline CDR1 is LNHDA and CDR2 is SQIVND (reference sequence). J lost 5 bases, V lost 4 bases, and 3 bases had no gene match. CDR3 length equals 13 residues. The CDR3 sequence is CASSTRDRDEQYF. The part of the CDR3 DNA that was read is TGTGCCAGTAGTACCCGGGACAGGGACGAG.

Remarks on this clone: The DNA ends 3 residues before the CDR3 does, and the rest of the CDR3 is filled in from the germline J gene. This chain joins TRBV28 and TRBJ1-2; perhaps TRBD1 as D (6 bases). Germline values: CDR1 MDHEN, CDR2 SYDVKM. This CDR3 is built from 12 residues. CDR3 DNA, as far as it was read: TGTGCCAGCAGTTTGGGGGCGCGGGGC. This gives the protein CASSLGARG. In full, the CDR3 is CASSLGARGYTF.

Measured by frequency, this clone is medium-sized. The read terminates 3 residues before the CDR3 end, so the remaining end is supplied by the germline J gene. This chain links TRBV18 with TRBJ2-1; 11 bases agree with TRBD1. The germline V gene has CDR1 KGHSH and CDR2 LQKENI. The CDR3 has 18 amino acids. The J segment lost 8 bases and the V segment lost 6 bases, leaving 18 bases of the junction unmatched. The CDR3 bases that were read are TGTGCCAGCTCCCAGGGGACAGGGGGGAGCGGGAGAGTCCATGAG. Amino acid sequence: CASSQGTGGSGRVHE. The entire CDR3 sequence reads CASSQGTGGSGRVHEQFF.

Points on this clone: The read finishes 3 residues shy of the CDR3 end, and the germline J gene is used to complete it. The chain carries TRBV20-1 and TRBJ2-1, with 10 bases fitting TRBD2. The J segment lost 2 bases and the V segment lost 3 bases, leaving 10 bases of the junction unmatched. The CDR3 totals 17 residues. Germline assignment: CDR1 DFQATT and CDR2 SNEGSKA (reference sequence). Incomplete CDR3 DNA: TGCAGTGCTAGTGCTAGCGGGGGAGGGAATACCTACAATGAG. Translation: CSASASGGGNTYNE. The entire CDR3 is CSASASGGGNTYNEQFF.

A note on this clone: The sequenced fragment ends 3 residues before the CDR3 boundary, so the rest is inferred from the germline J gene. The chain couples TRBV18 to TRBJ2-1, with D hard to call. Trimming stripped 5 bases from V and 3 bases from J, with 11 bases between. The length of the CDR3 is 14 residues. Germline assignment: CDR1 KGHSH and CDR2 LQKENI. Partial CDR3 DNA: TGTGCCAGCTCAGCGTCCGGTTACTACAATGAG. Protein sequence: CASSASGYYNE. The entire CDR3 protein reads CASSASGYYNEQFF.

For this clone: The missing CDR3 end, 3 residues past where the read stops, is filled in from the germline J gene. The rearrangement links TRBV7-9 to TRBJ2-3; the match to TRBD2 covers 9 bases. The CDR3 extends over 15 amino acids. Per the germline V gene, CDR1 is SEHNR and CDR2 is FQNEAQ (reference sequence). Trimming cost V 3 bases and J 1 base; bases outside gene matches: 2. The CDR3: CASSFGGRGTDTQYF. The CDR3 bases that were read are TGTGCCAGCAGCTTTGGCGGGAGGGGCACAGATACG.

A note on this clone: The read halts 3 residues ahead of the CDR3 end, with the missing end drawn from the germline J gene. This chain links TRBV20-1 with TRBJ1-5; 8 nucleotides agree with TRBD1. CDR3 length: 13 amino acids. V was clipped by 3 bases and J by 2 bases; unmatched bases: 0. The V gene's germline CDR1 is DFQATT and CDR2 SNEGSKA (reference sequence). The CDR3 sequence is CSARTGGNQPQHF. Partial CDR3 DNA: TGCAGTGCTAGGACAGGGGGCAATCAGCCC.

With regard to this clone: The sequence runs out 3 residues before the end of the CDR3; the remainder is reconstructed from the germline J gene. The chain employs TRBV7-6 and TRBJ2-2; D uncertain. Germline-derived CDR1 and CDR2 are SGHVS and FNYEAQ. V was pared by 0 bases and J by 0 bases, with 5 bases between. The CDR3 has 15 amino acids. The sequenced part of the CDR3 DNA is TGTGCCAGCAGCTTAGCGGCCTCGAACACCGGGGAG. Protein product: CASSLAASNTGE. The CDR3, in full, reads CASSLAASNTGELFF.

About this clone: The observed sequence ends 3 residues before the CDR3 terminus, with the missing tail filled in from the germline J gene. V is TRBV7-8 and J is TRBJ1-1, with TRBD1 as a possible D gene (5 bases). V was clipped by 5 bases and J by 6 bases, with 16 bases between them. Per germline, CDR1 SGHVS and CDR2 FQNEAQ. The CDR3 runs 14 residues. Here the CDR3 reads CASSIFSGTAEAFF. CDR3 bases read: TGTGCCAGCAGCATTTTCAGCGGGACGGCTGAA. Combining the CDR3 with reference TRBV7-8 and TRBJ1-1 gives the whole variable domain GAGVSQSPRYKVAKRGQDVALRCDPISGHVSLFWYQQALGQGPEFLTYFQNEAQLDKSGLPSDRFFAERPEGSVSTLKIQRTQQEDSAVYLCASSIFSGTAEAFFGQGTRLTVV.

As concerns this clone: The read halts 3 residues ahead of the CDR3 end, with the missing end drawn from the germline J gene. This chain connects TRBV19 to TRBJ1-1; 7 bases map to TRBD1. The CDR3 is 17 amino acids. Germline V gene data show CDR1 as LNHDA and CDR2 as SQIVND (reference sequence). The junction had 11 bases not matched to a gene; V was cut back by 4 bases and J by 0 bases. The CDR3: CASSRRTSGQLNTEAFF. CDR3 DNA (partial): TGTGCCAGTAGTAGGCGAACCTCGGGACAGCTGAACACTGAA.

In the case of this clone: The sequence runs out 3 residues before the end of the CDR3; the remainder is reconstructed from the germline J gene. This sequence joins TRBV6-1 and TRBJ2-5; 12 bases are shared with TRBD2. The length of the CDR3 is 14 residues. V lost 4 bases to trimming and J lost 3 bases; unmatched junction nucleotides: 0. CDR1 MNHNS and CDR2 SASEGT come from the germline V gene. The CDR3 sequence: CASSASGREETQYF. The CDR3 bases that were read are TGTGCCAGCAGTGCTAGCGGGAGGGAAGAGACC.

About this clone itself: The CDR3 end falls 3 residues outside the read, so it is completed with the germline J gene. The gene calls are TRBV20-1 and TRBJ1-3; the D is unclear. The CDR3 has 14 residues. The V end was cut by 5 bases, the J end by 0 bases, with 11 bases between. Germline V gene data show CDR1 as DFQATT and CDR2 as SNEGSKA (reference sequence). The CDR3: CSALPHFSGNTIYF. CDR3 DNA, as far as it was read: TGCAGTGCTCTGCCCCACTTCTCTGGAAACACC.

As for this clone: The read ends 3 residues early relative to the CDR3; the germline J gene fills the gap. V and J are TRBV7-9 and TRBJ2-1; TRBD2 matches 8 bases. J lost 2 bases, V lost 5 bases, and 5 bases had no gene match. Per germline, CDR1 SEHNR and CDR2 FQNEAQ (reference sequence). The CDR3 runs 15 residues. CDR3 DNA (partial): TGTGCCAGCAGCATTAGCGGGACCGCCTACAATGAG. Amino acid sequence: CASSISGTAYNE. The CDR3 reads in full as CASSISGTAYNEQFF.

About this clone: Sequence at one end of the junction differs from germline and may be a read error. The read ends 3 residues before the CDR3 terminus; that terminus is restored from the germline J gene. The J gene is TRBJ2-3, the V gene TRBV4-2; 8 bases are a match to TRBD1. Germline V gives CDR1 LGHNA, CDR2 YNFKEQ. The CDR3 loop spans 17 amino acids. Partial CDR3 DNA: TGCGCCAGCAGCCAAAATCCGGGACAGGATCGCACAGATACG. The encoded protein is CASSQNPGQDRTDT. From start to end, the CDR3 is CASSQNPGQDRTDTQYF.

Regarding this clone: The read finishes 3 residues shy of the CDR3 end, and the germline J gene is used to complete it. This chain connects TRBV6-1 to TRBJ1-1; D not resolved. CDR3 length: 14 residues. The germline V and J ends were trimmed by 4 bases and 1 base, with 10 bases remaining between them. The germline V gene has CDR1 MNHNS and CDR2 SASEGT. CDR3 DNA (partial): TGTGCCAGCAGTGCCTTAACCGGGAACACTGAA. It translates to CASSALTGNTE. The entire CDR3 protein is CASSALTGNTEAFF.